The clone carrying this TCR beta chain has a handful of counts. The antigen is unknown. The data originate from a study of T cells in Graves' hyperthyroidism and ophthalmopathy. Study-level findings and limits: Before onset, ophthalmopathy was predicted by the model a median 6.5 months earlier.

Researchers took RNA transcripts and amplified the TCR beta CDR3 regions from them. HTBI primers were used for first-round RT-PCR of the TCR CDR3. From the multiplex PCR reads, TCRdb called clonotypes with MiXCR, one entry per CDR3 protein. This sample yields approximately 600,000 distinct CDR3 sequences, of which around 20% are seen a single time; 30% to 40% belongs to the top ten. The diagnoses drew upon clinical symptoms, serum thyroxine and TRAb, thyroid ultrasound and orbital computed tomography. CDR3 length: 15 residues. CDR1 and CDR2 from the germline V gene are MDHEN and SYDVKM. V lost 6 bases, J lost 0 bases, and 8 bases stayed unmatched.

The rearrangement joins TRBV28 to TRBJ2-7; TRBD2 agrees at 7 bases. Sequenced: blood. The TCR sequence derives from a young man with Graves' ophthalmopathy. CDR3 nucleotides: TGTGCCAGCAGACCGAGCGGGGTGAACTCCTACGAGCAGTACTTC. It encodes CASRPSGVNSYEQYF.